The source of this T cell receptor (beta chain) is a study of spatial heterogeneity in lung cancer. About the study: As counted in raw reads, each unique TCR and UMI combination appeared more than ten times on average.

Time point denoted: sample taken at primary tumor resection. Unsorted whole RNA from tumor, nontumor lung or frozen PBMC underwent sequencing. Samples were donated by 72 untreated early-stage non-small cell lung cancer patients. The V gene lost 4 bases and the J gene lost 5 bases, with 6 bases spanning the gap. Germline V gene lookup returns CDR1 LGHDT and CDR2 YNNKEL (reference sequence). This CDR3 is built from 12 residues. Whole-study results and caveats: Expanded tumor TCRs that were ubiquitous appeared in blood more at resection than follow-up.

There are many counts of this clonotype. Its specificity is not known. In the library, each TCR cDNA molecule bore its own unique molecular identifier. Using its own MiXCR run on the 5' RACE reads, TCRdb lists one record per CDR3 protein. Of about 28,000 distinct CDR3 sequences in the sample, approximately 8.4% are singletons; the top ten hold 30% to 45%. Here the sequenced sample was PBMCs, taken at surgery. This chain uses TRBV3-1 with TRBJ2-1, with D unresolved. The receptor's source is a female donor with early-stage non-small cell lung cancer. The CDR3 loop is CASSRVDNEQFF. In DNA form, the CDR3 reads TGTGCCAGCAGCCGGGTAGACAATGAGCAGTTCTTC.